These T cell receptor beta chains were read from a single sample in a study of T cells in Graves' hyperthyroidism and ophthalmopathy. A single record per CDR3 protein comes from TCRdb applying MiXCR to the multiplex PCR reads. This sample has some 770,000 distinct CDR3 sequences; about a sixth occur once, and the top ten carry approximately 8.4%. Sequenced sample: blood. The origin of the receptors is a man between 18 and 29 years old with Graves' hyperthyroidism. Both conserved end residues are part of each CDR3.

cdr3_aa: CASSSWGTELANDEQYF
j_call: TRBJ2-7
v_call: TRBV5-1
cdr3_length: 17

cdr3_aa: CASSPGQGSFTDTQYF
j_call: TRBJ2-3
v_call: TRBV5-1
cdr3_length: 16

cdr3_aa: CASSLGGSHPLAYEQYF
j_call: TRBJ2-7
v_call: TRBV7-8
cdr3_length: 17

cdr3_aa: CASSLPLAGGPYNEQFF
j_call: TRBJ2-1
v_call: TRBV11-1
cdr3_length: 17

cdr3_aa: CASSLSSGAEQFF
j_call: TRBJ2-1
v_call: TRBV3-1
cdr3_length: 13

cdr3_aa: CASSEEGDNQPQHF
j_call: TRBJ1-5
v_call: TRBV2
cdr3_length: 14

cdr3_aa: CASSELGSTDTQYF
j_call: TRBJ2-3
v_call: TRBV25-1
cdr3_length: 14

cdr3_aa: CASSLSGTSGRGEQYF
j_call: TRBJ2-7
v_call: TRBV28
cdr3_length: 16

cdr3_aa: CAWTDRDYEQYF
j_call: TRBJ2-7
v_call: TRBV30
cdr3_length: 12

cdr3_aa: CASSYPRGQETQYF
j_call: TRBJ2-5
v_call: TRBV6-6
cdr3_length: 14

cdr3_aa: CASRGLELNTEAFF
j_call: TRBJ1-1
v_call: TRBV5-1
cdr3_length: 14

cdr3_aa: CARGTVPYNEQFF
j_call: TRBJ2-1
v_call: TRBV28
cdr3_length: 13

cdr3_aa: CASSHPGLAGGWDQETQYF
j_call: TRBJ2-5
v_call: TRBV7-3
cdr3_length: 19

cdr3_aa: CASSGQGNLNYGYTF
j_call: TRBJ1-2
v_call: TRBV25-1
cdr3_length: 15

cdr3_aa: CSASPGQGSSGANVLTF
j_call: TRBJ2-6
v_call: TRBV20-1
cdr3_length: 17

cdr3_aa: CASSLEGYAGNTIYF
j_call: TRBJ1-3
v_call: TRBV5-8
cdr3_length: 15